These 10 T cell receptor beta chains were all obtained from the same sample, sequenced in a study of T cells in Graves' hyperthyroidism and ophthalmopathy. TCR beta CDR3 region amplification was performed from RNA transcripts. Using the HTBI primer set, a first-round RT-PCR was run on the TCR CDR3. TCRdb fed the multiplex PCR reads into MiXCR, producing one record per CDR3 protein. The table shows about 52,000 distinct CDR3 sequences, with approximately 48% occurring only once. Sequenced input: blood. The receptors originated from a woman in her fifties or sixties with Graves' ophthalmopathy.

This chain links TRBV15 with TRBJ2-3, with TRBD2 matching over 8 bases. Germline V gene lookup returns CDR1 LNHNV and CDR2 YYDKDF (reference sequence). This CDR3 has 16 residues. Trimming removed 0 bases from V and 1 base from J; junction bases left unmatched: 3. CDR3 sequence (DNA): TGTGCCACCAGCAGAGAGCAAGCGGGGGGCACAGATACGCAGTATTTT. This encodes CATSREQAGGTDTQYF.

The CDR3 DNA reads TGCAGTGCTAGCAGCGGGGGAAGCTCTGGGGCCAACGTCCTGACTTTC. This encodes CSASSGGSSGANVLTF. V is TRBV20-1 and J is TRBJ2-6, with TRBD2 matching 8 bases. Germline CDR1 DFQATT, CDR2 SNEGSKA (reference sequence). This CDR3 contains 16 residues. Germline trimming cut 3 bases from V and 0 bases from J; bases unmatched to any gene: 4.

This clonotype was seen many times. This chain connects TRBV6-4 to TRBJ2-7; D is possibly TRBD2 (6 bases). V lost 10 bases, J lost 3 bases, and 19 bases lay in between. The CDR3 consists of 14 residues. From germline, CDR1 is MRHNA and CDR2 SNTAGT. CDR3 residues: CAIIPALGGYEQYF. The DNA for the CDR3 is TGTGCCATCATTCCGGCCTTGGGGGGCTACGAGCAGTACTTC.

On this clonotype itself: The conserved phenylalanine or tryptophan is not found at the CDR3 terminus, so this likely reflects a read error. The DNA is omitted, as the CDR3 cannot be located on it reliably, and the CDR3 follows TCRdb's listing. The chain couples TRBV4-1 to TRBJ2-5; the DNA was not used to check the table's D call, TRBD1. CDR1 is MGHRA, CDR2 YSYEKL, per germline. The CDR3 contains 9 residues when both ends are counted. The CDR3 spells CASSQEGAS.

This rearrangement joins TRBV27 to TRBJ2-1, with D hard to call. Germline V gene lookup returns CDR1 MNHEY and CDR2 SMNVEV (reference sequence). Trimming removed 5 bases from V and 6 bases from J, with 14 bases in between. The CDR3 runs 14 residues. The CDR3 nucleotides are TGTGCCAGCAGTACTCCCCTTCTATTCAATGAGCAGTTCTTC. Residues: CASSTPLLFNEQFF.

The table lists this clonotype with many counts. The chain recombines TRBV9 with TRBJ1-1; a weak D match, TRBD1 (5 bases). The CDR3 loop spans 14 amino acids. Germline V gene lookup returns CDR1 SGDLS and CDR2 YYNGEE. V dropped 4 bases and J dropped 4 bases, with 14 bases sitting between them. CDR3 sequence (DNA): TGTGCCAGCAGCCGGGGCGGGGCGGGCACTGAAGCTTTCTTT. As protein: CASSRGGAGTEAFF.

About this clonotype itself: Because the CDR3 is missing its conserved closing phenylalanine or tryptophan, this is likely a read error. The DNA is left out, because the CDR3 cannot be placed on it with certainty; the CDR3 is given as TCRdb lists it. The chain links TRBV12-2 to TRBJ2-5; whether TRBD1, the table's D call, matches the DNA was not checked. TRBV12-2 is a known pseudogene. The CDR3 is 13 amino acids in total, end residues counted. Here the CDR3 reads CASRRLSNQEAAV.

Concerning this clonotype itself: No conserved phenylalanine or tryptophan is present at the end of the CDR3, so a read error is the likely explanation. The rearrangement links TRBV30 to TRBJ2-5, with D perhaps matching TRBD2 (5 bases). Trimming left V 3 bases short and J 7 bases short, with 27 bases between. Germline CDR1 is GTSNPN and CDR2 is SVGIG (reference sequence). The CDR3 contains 17 residues. The CDR3 loop reads CAWSDPGLWWEKTTQYV. DNA of the CDR3: TGTGCCTGGAGCGACCCCGGTTTGTGGTGGGAGAAAACGACCCAGTACGTC.

This clonotype was observed many times. This chain links TRBV5-6 with TRBJ1-5; D gene uncertain. CDR3 length: 15 amino acids. V lost 0 bases and J lost 2, with 9 bases in between. Germline assignment: CDR1 SGHDT and CDR2 YYEEEE. The CDR3: CASSLEGRGNQPQHF. In nucleotides, the CDR3 is TGTGCCAGCAGCTTGGAGGGTAGGGGCAATCAGCCCCAGCATTTT.

A word on this clonotype: Germline and junction disagree at one end, which may indicate a read error. The V and J genes are TRBV24-1 and TRBJ1-2, with D perhaps matching TRBD1 (5 bases). The CDR3 sequence is 11 residues long. CDR1 and CDR2 from the germline V gene are KGHDR and SFDVKD. Here the CDR3 reads CASSFGAGHTF. CDR3 nucleotide sequence: TGTGCCAGCAGTTTTGGGGCCGGTCACACCTTC.